Below are 26 T cell receptor beta chains sequenced from a single sample in a study of blood T cell repertoires in COVID-19 (TCRdb year 2020). The library was obtained by the immunoSEQ multiplex PCR assay. Not all clones reach the TCRdb copy of this immuneACCESS table, which keeps in-frame sequences only. Checked studies attribute under half of the gap to unresolved V genes and leave the rest unexplained. The sample table holds roughly 400,000 clones, of which around nine tenths were seen once. The ten largest clones add up to approximately 1.5% of the sample. The sequencing input was PBMCs or T cells enriched from blood (not recorded which). The receptors come from a woman aged 18-29 years who had been exposed to COVID-19.

V is TRBV20-1 and J is TRBJ1-4, with unresolved D. The CDR3 loop spans 14 amino acids. Germline CDR1 is DFQATT and CDR2 is SNEGSKA (reference sequence). The V gene lost 3 bases and the J gene lost 0 bases, with 8 bases spanning the gap. The CDR3 region has the DNA TGCAGTGCTAGTTACAGTGCAACTAATGAAAAACTGTTTTTT. Protein sequence: CSASYSATNEKLFF.

The gene calls are TRBV2 and TRBJ1-6, with D possibly matching TRBD1 (5 bases). Per the germline V gene, CDR1 is SNHLY and CDR2 is FYNNEI. The CDR3 sequence is 14 residues long. Between the trimmed V and J ends, which lost 3 bases and 6 bases, there was a span of 9 bases. The CDR3 here is CASSDGQGNSPLHF. CDR3 in DNA: TGTGCCAGCAGTGATGGGCAGGGTAATTCACCCCTCCACTTT. Full variable domain (remainder filled in from reference TRBV2 and TRBJ1-6): EPEVTQTPSHQVTQMGQEVILRCVPISNHLYFYWYRQILGQKVEFLVSFYNNEISEKSEIFDDQFSVERPDGSNFTLKIRSTKLEDSAMYFCASSDGQGNSPLHFGNGTRLTVT.

This clone was seen a single time. The CDR3 DNA sequence: TGTGCCAGCAGTTTAGGGAGCCCACCGGGCGAGCAGTACTTC. It translates to CASSLGSPPGEQYF. The chain is built from TRBV28 and TRBJ2-7; a weak D match, TRBD2 (5 bases). The V gene lost 2 bases and the J gene lost 6 bases, with 14 bases spanning the gap. Germline lookup yields CDR1 MDHEN and CDR2 SYDVKM. The CDR3 is 14 amino acids. The complete variable domain, with remaining parts taken from reference TRBV28 and TRBJ2-7, reads DVKVTQSSRYLVKRTGEKVFLECVQDMDHENMFWYRQDPGLGLRLIYFSYDVKMKEKGDIPEGYSVSREKKERFSLILESASTNQTSMYLCASSLGSPPGEQYFGPGTRLTVT.

The J gene is TRBJ2-7, the V gene TRBV10-1; the D gene is possibly TRBD1 (5 bases). This CDR3 has 14 amino acids. Trimming took 0 bases from V and 1 from J, leaving 7 bases between them. The germline V gene encodes CDR1 WNHNN and CDR2 SYGVQD (reference sequence). DNA for the CDR3: TGCGCCAGCAGTGAGTCTGCAGGGTCCTACGAGCAGTACTTC. Translating gives CASSESAGSYEQYF.

This chain joins TRBV18 and TRBJ1-5; D remains ambiguous. Trimming removed 6 bases from V and 5 bases from J, with 17 bases in between. CDR1 is KGHSH and CDR2 is LQKENI in the germline V gene. The CDR3 extends over 15 amino acids. CDR3 nucleotide sequence: TGTGCCAGCTCTCTTCAGGCAGGCCCGGATCAGCCCCAGCATTTT. It yields the protein CASSLQAGPDQPQHF. Drawing the rest from reference TRBV18 and TRBJ1-5, the complete variable domain is NAGVMQNPRHLVRRRGQEARLRCSPMKGHSHVYWYRQLPEEGLKFMVYLQKENIIDESGMPKERFSAEFPKEGPSILRIQQVVRGDSAAYFCASSLQAGPDQPQHFGDGTRLSIL.

The chain combines TRBV7-3 with TRBJ2-7; 8 positions match TRBD2. The ends lost 2 bases at V and 4 bases at J; junction bases unmatched: 7. Germline lookup yields CDR1 SGHTA and CDR2 FQGTGA. The CDR3 is made up of 15 amino acids. In DNA, the CDR3 is TGTGCCAGCAGCTTATATCACGGGGGGGTTTACGAGCAGTACTTC. It encodes CASSLYHGGVYEQYF.

The V call is TRBV27, the J call TRBJ1-5; 8 bases align to TRBD1. V gave up 5 bases and J gave up 3 bases; unmatched junction bases: 9. The CDR3 runs 16 residues. CDR1 is MNHEY and CDR2 is SMNVEV in the germline V gene (reference sequence). CDR3 sequence reads: CASSPGTGLTNQPQHF. CDR3 sequence (DNA): TGTGCCAGCAGTCCCGGGACAGGACTTACCAATCAGCCCCAGCATTTT.

CDR3 sequence (DNA): TGTGCCAGCAGTGAAGGGGTTAGCGGCACCGGGGAGCTGTTTTTT. It yields the protein CASSEGVSGTGELFF. The rearrangement links TRBV25-1 to TRBJ2-2; D is possibly TRBD2 (6 bases). Trimming pared 2 bases from V and 4 bases from J, leaving 11 bases between. The CDR3 covers 15 residues. The germline V gene encodes CDR1 MGHDK and CDR2 SYGVNS. Complete variable domain (other parts from reference TRBV25-1 and TRBJ2-2): EADIYQTPRYLVIGTGKKITLECSQTMGHDKMYWYQQDPGMELHLIHYSYGVNSTEKGDLSSESTVSRIRTEHFPLTLESARPSHTSQYLCASSEGVSGTGELFFGEGSRLTVL.

The CDR3 nucleotides read TGTGCCAGCAGCTTAGAGACTGCCTACGAGCAGTACTTC. This codes for CASSLETAYEQYF. This chain uses TRBV7-9 with TRBJ2-7; D gene uncertain. This CDR3 is 13 amino acids long. Trimming cost V 1 base and J 2 bases, with 6 bases left between them. Germline loops: CDR1 SEHNR, CDR2 FQNEAQ (reference sequence). Filled out from reference TRBV7-9 and TRBJ2-7, the complete variable domain reads DTGVSQNPRHKITKRGQNVTFRCDPISEHNRLYWYRQTLGQGPEFLTYFQNEAQLEKSRLLSDRFSAERPKGSFSTLEIQRTEQGDSAMYLCASSLETAYEQYFGPGTRLTVT.

This chain uses TRBV6-1 with TRBJ2-3; the D is unclear. The CDR3 length is 13 residues. V dropped 3 bases and J dropped 1 base, with 5 bases sitting between them. Per the germline V gene, CDR1 is MNHNS and CDR2 is SASEGT. DNA for the CDR3: TGTGCCAGCAGTGAGACTGGCACAGATACGCAGTATTTT. It is translated as CASSETGTDTQYF.

This chain links TRBV11-3 with TRBJ2-3; D may be TRBD2 (6 bases). V lost 5 bases to trimming and J lost 10 bases, with 22 bases between them. The germline gives CDR1 SGHNT, CDR2 YENEEA. This CDR3 region has 15 residues. This CDR3 reads CASSRSMTSPQAQYF. The CDR3 bases are TGTGCCAGCAGCCGTAGCATGACTAGTCCGCAGGCGCAGTATTTT.

This chain links TRBV7-2 with TRBJ2-2, with D unclear. The CDR3 contains 13 residues. Germline CDR1 SGHTA, CDR2 FQGNSA. Trimming took 1 base from V and 7 from J, leaving 7 bases between them. CDR3 DNA sequence: TGTGCCAGCAGCTTAGAGCTAGTCGGGGAGCTGTTTTTT. Encoded protein: CASSLELVGELFF.

The gene calls are TRBV5-1 and TRBJ1-2; D not resolved. The length of the CDR3 is 13 residues. Germline values: CDR1 SGHRS, CDR2 YFSETQ. Trimming cost V 3 bases and J 2 bases, with 8 bases left between them. This CDR3 reads CASSSVVNYGYTF. CDR3 nucleotide sequence: TGCGCCAGCAGCTCGGTCGTGAACTATGGCTACACCTTC.

The rearrangement uses TRBV5-1 and TRBJ2-1; TRBD1 aligns across 10 bases. Germline values: CDR1 SGHRS, CDR2 YFSETQ. V lost 3 bases, J lost 3 bases, and 9 bases stayed unmatched. The CDR3 has 17 amino acids. As DNA, the CDR3 is TGCGCCAGCAGCTCGACCGGGACAGGGGTGGGCTACAATGAGCAGTTCTTC. Amino acids: CASSSTGTGVGYNEQFF.

The J gene is TRBJ2-5, the V gene TRBV5-1; 8 bases agree with TRBD2. The CDR3 runs to 14 residues. V was pared by 2 bases and J by 0 bases, with 0 bases of the junction left unmatched. Germline CDR1 reads SGHRS; CDR2 reads YFSETQ. The CDR3 DNA follows: TGCGCCAGCAGCTTAGCGGGAGACCAAGAGACCCAGTACTTC. Amino acid sequence: CASSLAGDQETQYF.

The gene calls are TRBV19 and TRBJ1-1; 11 bases line up with TRBD1. Germline values: CDR1 LNHDA, CDR2 SQIVND (reference sequence). This CDR3 has 17 amino acids. V was pared by 5 bases and J by 4 bases, with 12 bases of the junction left unmatched. The CDR3 here is CASSVLGQGAGGTEAFF. The CDR3 DNA reads TGTGCCAGTAGTGTCCTCGGACAGGGGGCGGGGGGCACTGAAGCTTTCTTT. Combining the CDR3 with reference TRBV19 and TRBJ1-1 gives the whole variable domain DGGITQSPKYLFRKEGQNVTLSCEQNLNHDAMYWYRQDPGQGLRLIYYSQIVNDFQKGDIAEGYSVSREKKESFPLTVTSAQKNPTAFYLCASSVLGQGAGGTEAFFGQGTRLTVV.

This chain connects TRBV3-1 (or the pseudogene TRBV3-2) to TRBJ2-3; D call uncertain. The length of the CDR3 is 16 residues. Germline V gives CDR1 LGHDT, CDR2 YNNKEL (reference sequence). The V end was cut by 4 bases, the J end by 0 bases, with 14 bases between. The CDR3 bases are TGTGCCAGCAGCCCGACCGAACTACCAAGCACAGATACGCAGTATTTT. Translated: CASSPTELPSTDTQYF.

This chain joins TRBV7-9 and TRBJ2-3; TRBD2 matches at 8 bases. Losses at the gene ends were 5 bases for V and 2 bases for J; bases not matched to a gene: 15. The CDR3 is made up of 18 amino acids. Germline lookup yields CDR1 SEHNR and CDR2 FQNEAQ (reference sequence). The CDR3: CASSRRGGRPLITDTQYF. As DNA, the CDR3 is TGTGCCAGCAGCCGCAGAGGCGGGAGGCCTTTAATCACAGATACGCAGTATTTT.

The CDR3 bases are TGTGCCAGCAGCCAGGGCCAGGACAGGGAAGCTTTCTTT. The encoded protein is CASSQGQDREAFF. The V call is TRBV6-4, the J call TRBJ1-1, with 7 bases matching TRBD1. Unmatched junction bases numbered 9, after V lost 6 bases and J lost 8 bases. CDR1 and CDR2 from the germline V gene are MRHNA and SNTAGT. The CDR3 contains 13 residues.

V gene TRBV10-1 combines with J gene TRBJ1-5; possible D gene TRBD1, 5 bases. The CDR3 loop spans 13 amino acids. Germline lookup yields CDR1 WNHNN and CDR2 SYGVQD (reference sequence). V dropped 3 bases and J dropped 6 bases, with 9 bases sitting between them. The CDR3 reads CASSETGSQPQHF. CDR3 DNA sequence: TGCGCCAGCAGTGAAACAGGATCTCAGCCCCAGCATTTT.

The rearrangement uses TRBV3-1 (or the pseudogene TRBV3-2) and TRBJ1-5, with a possible D match to TRBD1 (5 bases). In germline, CDR1 is LGHDT, CDR2 YNNKEL (reference sequence). This CDR3 spans 17 amino acids. V was shortened by 3 bases and J by 1 base, with 16 bases between the two germline ends. The CDR3 spells CASSHSVIRGSNQPQHF. The DNA of the CDR3 is TGTGCCAGCAGCCATAGCGTAATCCGGGGGAGCAATCAGCCCCAGCATTTT.

This clone was observed a few times. The V call is TRBV28, the J call TRBJ2-2, with D maybe TRBD2 (6 bases). Germline V gene sequence: CDR1 MDHEN, CDR2 SYDVKM. Trimming removed 3 bases at V and 6 bases at J, with 11 bases between. CDR3 size: 14 residues. The chain's CDR3 is CASSFMEGPGELFF. CDR3 sequence (DNA): TGTGCCAGCAGTTTCATGGAGGGGCCCGGGGAGCTGTTTTTT.

This rearrangement joins TRBV5-1 to TRBJ1-1; the D is unclear. Germline-derived CDR1 and CDR2 are SGHRS and YFSETQ. CDR3 length: 13 residues. With 1 base removed from V and 0 bases from J, the gap between germline ends came to 4 bases. This CDR3 reads CASSLYMNTEAFF. In nucleotides, the CDR3 is TGCGCCAGCAGCTTGTACATGAACACTGAAGCTTTCTTT.

The rearrangement uses TRBV2 and TRBJ2-5, with 10 positions matching TRBD2. The CDR3 is made up of 16 amino acids. The V segment lost 6 bases and the J segment 2 bases; nucleotides outside the gene matches: 9. CDR1 is SNHLY, CDR2 FYNNEI, per germline. CDR3 loop: CASRMTSGRPQETQYF. CDR3 coding DNA: TGTGCCAGCAGAATGACTAGCGGGCGTCCACAAGAGACCCAGTACTTC.

This chain uses TRBV10-1 with TRBJ2-3; D is undetermined. Trimming left V 4 bases short and J 4 bases short, with 9 bases between. The CDR3 spans 13 residues. Germline V lookup: CDR1 WNHNN, CDR2 SYGVQD (reference sequence). DNA of the CDR3: TGCGCCAGCAGTGGCGAAGTGGCAGATACGCAGTATTTT. Encoded protein: CASSGEVADTQYF.

V is TRBV7-2 and J is TRBJ2-1, with D perhaps matching TRBD2 (5 bases). The germline gives CDR1 SGHTA, CDR2 FQGNSA. There are 15 residues in the CDR3. Trimming removed 3 bases at V and 7 bases at J, with 16 bases between. The CDR3 protein is CASSFGRGMGNEQFF. The CDR3 region has the DNA TGTGCCAGCAGCTTTGGTCGGGGAATGGGGAATGAGCAGTTCTTC.